The T cell receptor (beta chain) under discussion was sequenced for a study of glioma-infiltrating T cells after dendritic cell vaccination. Time point specified: after dendritic cell vaccination, including at tumor progression/relapse. Produced via immunoSEQ multiplex PCR; TCRdb's table is partial and in-frame only. Here the sample spans around 78,000 clones, roughly 87% being singletons. This CDR3 region has 15 residues. V was cut by 1 base and J by 2 bases, with 9 bases left in between. This clone showed up just once. The chain uses TRBV5-3 and TRBJ2-2; D not resolved. TRBV5-3 is an open reading frame, and its role is uncertain. This receptor was identified in a human donor with glioblastoma. This material consisted of blood, taken after dendritic cell vaccination. This chain's CDR3 is CARSLLTPNTGELFF. CDR3 bases: TGTGCCAGAAGCTTGCTGACTCCCAACACCGGGGAGCTGTTTTTT.